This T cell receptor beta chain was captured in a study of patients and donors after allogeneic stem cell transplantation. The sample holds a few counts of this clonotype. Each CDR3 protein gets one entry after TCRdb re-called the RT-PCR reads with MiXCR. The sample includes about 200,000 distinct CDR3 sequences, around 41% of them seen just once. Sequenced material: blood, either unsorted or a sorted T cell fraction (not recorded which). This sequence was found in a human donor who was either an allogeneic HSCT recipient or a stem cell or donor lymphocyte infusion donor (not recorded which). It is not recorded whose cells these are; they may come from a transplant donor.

CDR3 DNA sequence: TGCGCCAGCAGCCCCTGGGGGGAAGCGAGCACAGATACGCAGTATTTT. Translated: CASSPWGEASTDTQYF. This chain uses TRBV5-1 with TRBJ2-3; TRBD2 might be the D (6 bases). The germline V gene has CDR1 SGHRS and CDR2 YFSETQ. The ends were cut back, 4 bases at V and 0 bases at J, with 15 bases in the middle. The CDR3 totals 16 residues.